The clone carrying this TCR beta chain occurred many times. Antigen specificity is unknown. Axillary draining lymph nodes of breast cancer patients supplied the node samples. The entry originates in a study of breast tumors, draining lymph nodes, adjacent tissues. Findings of the study overall: Tumor repertoires ranked between lymph nodes and nontumor tissue in diversity, with V and J gene preferences. Compared with basal-like, luminal-like tumors shared significantly more repertoire with nontumor tissue. The lymph node origin of tumor T cells was framed as consistent with a hypothesis, not demonstrated.

The junction had 17 bases not matched to a gene; V was cut back by 8 bases and J by 0 bases. CDR1 SGHTA and CDR2 FQGTGA come from the germline V gene. This CDR3 comprises 18 residues. Via MiXCR, TCRdb re-called the multiplex PCR reads, giving one row per CDR3 protein. Of 150,000 to 200,000 distinct CDR3 sequences listed, 25% to 40% were seen once; the top ten hold over 3.5%. This clonotype was sampled from a female donor with breast cancer. Some clones in this sample may be carry-over from other donors' samples. The sequenced sample was axillary lymph node tissue. The chain has TRBV7-3 and TRBJ2-3, with 7 bases aligning to TRBD2. CDR3 sequence reads: CASALGVGGIPSTDTQYF. The CDR3 nucleotides read TGTGCCAGCGCGTTAGGGGTGGGGGGGATTCCTAGCACAGATACGCAGTATTTT.